This entry describes one T cell receptor beta chain. Its specificity is not known. This sample was taken from a study of OX40 agonist ivuxolimab in advanced cancers. Study results and limitations: Some nonresponders additionally presented with little normalized T-cell clonal expansion.

Sequencing was performed with immunoSEQ multiplex PCR; in TCRdb, only in-frame clones are kept and a portion is missing. The sample yields under 140,000 clones, around 90% seen once. V was trimmed by 2 bases and J by 4 bases, leaving 14 bases between them. Per germline, CDR1 LNHDA and CDR2 SQIVND (reference sequence). The CDR3 loop spans 15 amino acids. The receptor was derived from an adult with an advanced solid tumor such as melanoma, head and neck, liver or kidney cancer. The V call is TRBV19, the J call TRBJ1-2; possibly TRBD1 for D (6 bases). The sample here was CD4+ or CD8+ T cells sorted from blood, taken in a trial of the OX40 agonist ivuxolimab. The CDR3 reads CASSIRAGAFYGYTF. The CDR3 DNA sequence: TGTGCCAGTAGTATACGAGCAGGGGCGTTCTATGGCTACACCTTC. Supplemented by reference TRBV19 and TRBJ1-2, the full variable domain reads DGGITQSPKYLFRKEGQNVTLSCEQNLNHDAMYWYRQDPGQGLRLIYYSQIVNDFQKGDIAEGYSVSREKKESFPLTVTSAQKNPTAFYLCASSIRAGAFYGYTFGSGTRLTVV.